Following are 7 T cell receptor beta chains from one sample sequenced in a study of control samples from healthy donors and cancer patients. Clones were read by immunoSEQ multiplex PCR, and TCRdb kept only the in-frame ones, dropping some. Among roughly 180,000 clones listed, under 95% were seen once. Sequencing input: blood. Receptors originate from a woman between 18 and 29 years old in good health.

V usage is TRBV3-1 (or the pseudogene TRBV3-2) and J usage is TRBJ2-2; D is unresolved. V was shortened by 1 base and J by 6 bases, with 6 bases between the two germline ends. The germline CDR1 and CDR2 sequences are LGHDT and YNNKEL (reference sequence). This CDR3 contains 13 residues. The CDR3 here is CASSQGSPGELFF. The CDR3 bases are TGTGCCAGCAGCCAAGGAAGTCCCGGGGAGCTGTTTTTT.

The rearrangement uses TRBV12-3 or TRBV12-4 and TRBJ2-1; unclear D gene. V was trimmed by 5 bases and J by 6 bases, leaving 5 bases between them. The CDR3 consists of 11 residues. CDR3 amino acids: CASSRVNEQFF. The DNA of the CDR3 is TGTGCCAGCAGTCGAGTCAATGAGCAGTTCTTC.

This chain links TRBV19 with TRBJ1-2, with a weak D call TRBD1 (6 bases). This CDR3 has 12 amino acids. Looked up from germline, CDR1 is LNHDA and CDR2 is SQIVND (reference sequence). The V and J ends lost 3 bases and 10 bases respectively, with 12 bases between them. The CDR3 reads CASSILGHLYTF. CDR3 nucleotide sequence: TGTGCCAGTAGTATCTTGGGACACCTCTACACCTTC.

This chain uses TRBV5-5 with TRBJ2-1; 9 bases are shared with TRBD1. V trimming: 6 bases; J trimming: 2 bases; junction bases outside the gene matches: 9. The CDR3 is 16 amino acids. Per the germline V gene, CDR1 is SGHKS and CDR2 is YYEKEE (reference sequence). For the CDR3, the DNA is TGTGCCAGCATCACACCGGGACAGGGTGCCTACAATGAGCAGTTCTTC. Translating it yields CASITPGQGAYNEQFF.

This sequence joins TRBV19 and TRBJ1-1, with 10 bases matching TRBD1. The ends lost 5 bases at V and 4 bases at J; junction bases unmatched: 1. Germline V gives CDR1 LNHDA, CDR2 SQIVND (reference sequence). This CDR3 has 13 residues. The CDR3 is CASSWDRGTEAFF. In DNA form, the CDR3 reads TGTGCCAGTAGTTGGGACAGGGGCACTGAAGCTTTCTTT.

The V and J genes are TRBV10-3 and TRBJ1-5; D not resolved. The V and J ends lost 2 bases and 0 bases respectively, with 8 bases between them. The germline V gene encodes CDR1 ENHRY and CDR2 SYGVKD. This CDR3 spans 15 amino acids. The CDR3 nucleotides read TGTGCCATCAGTGAGGATACGGATAGCAATCAGCCCCAGCATTTT. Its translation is CAISEDTDSNQPQHF.

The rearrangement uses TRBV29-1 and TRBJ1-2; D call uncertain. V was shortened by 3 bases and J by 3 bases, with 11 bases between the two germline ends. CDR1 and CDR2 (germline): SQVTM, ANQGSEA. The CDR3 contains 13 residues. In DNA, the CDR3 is TGCAGCGTTGATTTGGGGTTTGACTATGGCTACACCTTC. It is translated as CSVDLGFDYGYTF.